Listed here are 18 T cell receptor beta chains from one sample, sequenced in a study of shared clonotypes between healthy human individuals. Profiling relied on immunoSEQ multiplex PCR, and the TCRdb table lists in-frame clones only, not all of them. Of over a million clones in the sample, around three quarters were seen once. Source material: memory CD4+ T cells from PBMCs. Described subset: CD45RA-negative fraction. These TCRs come from a man aged 18 to 30 in good health. Some clones in this sample may be carry-over from other donors' samples.

The DNA of the CDR3 is TGCGCCAGCAGCCAAGAACAGGATCAGCCCCAGCATTTT. As protein: CASSQEQDQPQHF. The chain uses TRBV4-1 and TRBJ1-5, with a tentative D call TRBD1 (5 bases). The CDR3 length is 13 residues. The germline V gene encodes CDR1 MGHRA and CDR2 YSYEKL. Deletions cut 0 bases from V and 5 bases from J, with 5 bases between.

J is TRBJ1-2 and V is TRBV10-3; 7 bases agree with TRBD1. Germline V gene data show CDR1 as ENHRY and CDR2 as SYGVKD. The junction had 9 bases not matched to a gene; V was cut back by 0 bases and J by 8 bases. This CDR3 comprises 15 residues. CDR3 DNA sequence: TGTGCCATCAGTGAGTCGCGGGACAGTGCATCGGGCTACACCTTC. It is translated as CAISESRDSASGYTF.

The genes are TRBV9 and TRBJ2-1, with a possible D match to TRBD2 (6 bases). CDR1 is SGDLS and CDR2 is YYNGEE in the germline V gene. V lost 4 bases, J lost 6 bases, and 11 bases lay in between. This CDR3 contains 13 residues. Written as DNA, the CDR3 is TGTGCCAGCAGCACGGGAGTCGGCAATGAGCAGTTCTTC. Its protein product is CASSTGVGNEQFF.

The V gene is TRBV7-2, the J gene TRBJ1-1; D might be TRBD1 (5 bases). The CDR3 spans 14 residues. Trimming cost V 0 bases and J 5 bases, with 10 bases left between them. Germline CDR1 and CDR2: SGHTA and FQGNSA. The CDR3 nucleotides are TGTGCCAGCAGCTTAGCGGGGCTCAAGACTGAAGCTTTCTTT. Translation gives CASSLAGLKTEAFF. The full variable domain, completed using reference TRBV7-2 and TRBJ1-1, is GAGVSQSPSNKVTEKGKDVELRCDPISGHTALYWYRQSLGQGLEFLIYFQGNSAPDKSGLPSDRFSAERTGGSVSTLTIQRTQQEDSAVYLCASSLAGLKTEAFFGQGTRLTVV.

Only a few counts were recorded for this clone. The J gene is TRBJ2-2, the V gene TRBV7-7, with unresolved D. This CDR3 has 14 amino acids. Germline V gene data show CDR1 as SSHAT and CDR2 as FNYEAQ (reference sequence). V was shortened by 4 bases and J by 4 bases, with 10 bases between the two germline ends. The CDR3 loop reads CASSWTILTGELFF. The CDR3 coding sequence is TGTGCCAGCAGCTGGACCATCCTCACCGGGGAGCTGTTTTTT.

This chain joins TRBV18 and TRBJ1-1; D is unclear. CDR3 length equals 14 residues. Trimming removed 3 bases at V and 4 bases at J, with 12 bases between. Germline values: CDR1 KGHSH, CDR2 LQKENI. The DNA for the CDR3 is TGTGCCAGCTCACCCCAGGTTTTGGCCACTGAAGCTTTCTTT. Its translation is CASSPQVLATEAFF.

V gene TRBV14 combines with J gene TRBJ2-5; 8 nucleotides line up with TRBD2. The CDR3 is 14 residues long. The ends lost 4 bases at V and 7 bases at J; junction bases unmatched: 8. Germline V gives CDR1 SGHDN, CDR2 FVKESK. This CDR3 reads CASSRGLAAGTQYF. CDR3 DNA: TGTGCCAGCAGCCGAGGACTAGCCGCCGGGACCCAGTACTTC.

The chain uses TRBV27 and TRBJ2-1; D is possibly TRBD1 (6 bases). The length of the CDR3 is 15 residues. Trimming took off 5 bases at V and 7 bases at J, with 18 bases between the two ends. Germline V gene data show CDR1 as MNHEY and CDR2 as SMNVEV (reference sequence). CDR3 sequence: CASSLIRGTENEQFF. Here the CDR3 DNA reads TGTGCCAGCAGTCTTATCAGGGGTACGGAAAATGAGCAGTTCTTC.

This clone was seen a handful of times. The chain employs TRBV21-1 and TRBJ2-5; no DNA check was done on the table's D call, TRBD1. TRBV21-1 is shown as a pseudogene. This CDR3 region has 15 residues. In DNA, the CDR3 is TGTGCCAGCAGCGATAAGACAGGGCCCTCTGAGACCCAGTACTTC. Translated, it gives CASSDKTGPSETQYF.

The V call is TRBV5-1, the J call TRBJ2-3; D gene ambiguous. In germline, CDR1 is SGHRS, CDR2 YFSETQ. Trimming removed 0 bases from V and 2 bases from J, with 10 bases in between. The CDR3 is made up of 15 amino acids. This CDR3 reads CASSLAPYTTDTQYF. CDR3 nucleotide sequence: TGCGCCAGCAGCTTGGCTCCTTATACCACAGATACGCAGTATTTT.

In this sample, this clone turned up once. V is TRBV7-2 and J is TRBJ1-1; 7 nucleotides agree with TRBD1. V trimming: 5 bases; J trimming: 4 bases; junction bases outside the gene matches: 13. The CDR3 is 16 residues long. The germline gives CDR1 SGHTA, CDR2 FQGNSA. The CDR3 protein is CASSPPRQGSFTEAFF. CDR3 nucleotide sequence: TGTGCCAGCAGCCCCCCTAGACAGGGCTCTTTCACTGAAGCTTTCTTT.

The genes are TRBV18 and TRBJ2-2; 9 nucleotides line up with TRBD1. The CDR3 spans 14 residues. The germline V gene encodes CDR1 KGHSH and CDR2 LQKENI. V dropped 3 bases and J dropped 7; count of bases not matched to a gene: 3. The CDR3 loop is CASSPRTGDGELFF. CDR3 sequence (DNA): TGTGCCAGCTCACCTCGGACAGGGGACGGGGAGCTGTTTTTT. Full variable domain (remainder filled in from reference TRBV18 and TRBJ2-2): NAGVMQNPRHLVRRRGQEARLRCSPMKGHSHVYWYRQLPEEGLKFMVYLQKENIIDESGMPKERFSAEFPKEGPSILRIQQVVRGDSAAYFCASSPRTGDGELFFGEGSRLTVL.

The chain couples TRBV5-1 to TRBJ2-1; TRBD2 agrees at 9 bases. V dropped 6 bases and J dropped 8; count of bases not matched to a gene: 9. Per germline, CDR1 SGHRS and CDR2 YFSETQ. The CDR3 sequence is 14 residues long. This CDR3 is CASIDASGTDEQFF. CDR3 nucleotide sequence: TGCGCCAGCATAGATGCTAGCGGGACCGATGAGCAGTTCTTC. The whole variable domain, filled in from reference TRBV5-1 and TRBJ2-1, reads KAGVTQTPRYLIKTRGQQVTLSCSPISGHRSVSWYQQTPGQGLQFLFEYFSETQRNKGNFPGRFSGRQFSNSRSEMNVSTLELGDSALYLCASIDASGTDEQFFGPGTRLTVL.

The chain joins TRBV7-9 to TRBJ2-7, with D perhaps being TRBD1 or TRBD2 (5 bases each). The V gene's germline CDR1 is SEHNR and CDR2 FQNEAQ (reference sequence). The germline V and J ends were trimmed by 5 bases and 2 bases, with 13 bases remaining between them. The CDR3 is 14 residues long. The CDR3 nucleotides are TGTGCCAGCAGCCAGGGCGGAGGAGCCTACGAGCAGTACTTC. It encodes CASSQGGGAYEQYF.

V and J are TRBV5-1 and TRBJ2-2; D unresolved. Trimming took 4 bases from V and 1 from J, leaving 14 bases between them. Germline CDR1 and CDR2: SGHRS and YFSETQ. The CDR3 totals 16 residues. The CDR3 DNA reads as TGCGCCAGCAGCATCTACCAAATCATGAACACCGGGGAGCTGTTTTTT. Translating it yields CASSIYQIMNTGELFF.

The rearrangement uses TRBV5-1 and TRBJ2-1; 12 bases match TRBD2. The ends lost 4 bases at V and 7 bases at J; junction bases unmatched: 3. The germline gives CDR1 SGHRS, CDR2 YFSETQ. The CDR3 runs 14 residues. The CDR3 DNA reads TGCGCCAGCAGCCCCACTAGCGGGAGGAATGAGCAGTTCTTC. This encodes CASSPTSGRNEQFF.

The chain is built from TRBV27 and TRBJ2-7, with D maybe TRBD1 (7 bases). Germline lookup yields CDR1 MNHEY and CDR2 SMNVEV (reference sequence). There are 17 residues in the CDR3. The V end was cut by 6 bases, the J end by 3 bases, with 24 bases between. The CDR3 region has the DNA TGTGCCAGCAGACAGACGGGTGGGGGGACAGTCAACTACGAGCAGTACTTC. Translating gives CASRQTGGGTVNYEQYF.

The V and J genes are TRBV5-8 and TRBJ1-2, with no clear D. Looked up from germline, CDR1 is SGHTS and CDR2 is YDEGEE. V was trimmed by 2 bases and J by 8 bases, leaving 10 bases between them. CDR3 length equals 12 residues. The CDR3 bases are TGTGCCAGCAGCTTTGGATCTATGGGCTACACCTTC. Its translation is CASSFGSMGYTF.